This T cell receptor beta chain appears in the sequencing data of a study of vaccination and CD4 T cells after COVID-19. Study at large: Either the Pfizer-BioNTech BNT162b2 or Moderna mRNA-1273 vaccine was given as two doses. Investigators stimulated cells with overlapping spike peptides drawn from SARS-CoV-2, HCoV-NL63, HCoV-OC43 and HCoV-229E.

The V end was cut by 10 bases, the J end by 1 base, with 20 bases between. Germline CDR1 and CDR2: SNHLY and FYNNEI. The CDR3 totals 15 residues. In the case of this clonotype: Its antigen remains unknown.

Scientists ran DNA taken from cultured CD4+ T cells through the Oncomine TCR Beta short-read assay for sequencing. One entry per CDR3 protein, called by TCRdb with MiXCR from the PCR reads. The sample consists of fewer than 15,000 distinct CDR3 sequences, approximately 51% of them appearing once. Treatment: roughly 11-day PBMC culture with coronavirus spike peptide pools or control peptides (ViraFEST assay). The sequenced sample consisted of CD4+ T cells from blood, cultured in vitro. The source of this sequence is a human donor who had recovered from COVID-19. V usage is TRBV2 and J usage is TRBJ2-7; D could derive from TRBD1 or TRBD2 (6 bases each). Written as DNA, the CDR3 is TGTGCCACCCGAAGGGGGGTGACCCTTTCCTACGAGCAGTACTTC. Encoded protein: CATRRGVTLSYEQYF.